These 11 T cell receptor beta chains were sequenced from one sample in a study of T-cell memory formation after mild COVID-19. TCRdb re-derived calls from the 5' RACE reads in MiXCR, one entry per CDR3 protein. The data hold around 430,000 distinct CDR3 sequences, with more than 15% observed a single time. The sequenced sample consisted of PBMCs or a T cell subset sorted from them (not recorded which). The receptors were sampled from a man between 18 and 29 years old who had mild COVID-19 (a few samples of this study predate the infection). Cell type and time point are not known.

CDR3 amino acids: CASRSPAGGETQYF. The CDR3 region has the DNA TGCGCCAGCAGGTCTCCAGCGGGGGGGGAGACCCAGTACTTC. The chain recombines TRBV5-1 with TRBJ2-5; 10 nucleotides line up with TRBD2. V lost 5 bases and J lost 5; bases outside the gene matches: 6. Germline V gives CDR1 SGHRS, CDR2 YFSETQ. The length of the CDR3 is 14 residues.

This clonotype appeared a few times. The V and J genes are TRBV6-1 and TRBJ2-5; 12 bases map to TRBD2. V trimming: 7 bases; J trimming: 3 bases; junction bases outside the gene matches: 12. The CDR3 runs 17 residues. Germline lookup yields CDR1 MNHNS and CDR2 SASEGT. The CDR3 region has the DNA TGTGCCAGCAACTCCGGACTAGCGGGGTTTACCAAAGAGACCCAGTACTTC. As protein: CASNSGLAGFTKETQYF.

This clonotype was seen a handful of times. V gene TRBV12-3 or TRBV12-4 combines with J gene TRBJ1-5; TRBD1 aligns across 9 bases. With V trimmed by 4 bases and J by 3 bases, 4 bases remained unmatched. This CDR3 has 15 residues. The CDR3 region has the DNA TGTGCCAGCAGTTATTGGGACAGGGACAATCAGCCCCAGCATTTT. The encoded protein is CASSYWDRDNQPQHF.

The chain is built from TRBV20-1 and TRBJ1-2; the D gene is possibly TRBD1 (6 bases). Trimming removed 3 bases from V and 4 bases from J, with 12 bases in between. The CDR3 is made up of 13 amino acids. Germline V lookup: CDR1 DFQATT, CDR2 SNEGSKA (reference sequence). The chain's CDR3 is CSARRTALYGYTF. The CDR3 coding sequence is TGCAGTGCTAGGCGGACAGCTCTCTATGGCTACACCTTC.

This clonotype was seen a handful of times. The chain links TRBV9 to TRBJ1-1; the D gene is possibly TRBD1 (6 bases). CDR1 is SGDLS and CDR2 is YYNGEE in the germline V gene. This CDR3 is built from 13 residues. Between the trimmed V and J ends, which lost 3 bases and 4 bases, there was a span of 10 bases. CDR3 sequence reads: CASSEQGSTEAFF. The CDR3 DNA reads TGTGCCAGCAGCGAACAGGGATCCACTGAAGCTTTCTTT.

This chain joins TRBV6-2 or TRBV6-3 and TRBJ2-3, with D possibly TRBD1 on 6 matching bases. The CDR3 runs to 15 residues. The V and J ends lost 4 bases and 0 bases respectively, with 11 bases between them. From germline, CDR1 is MNHEY and CDR2 SVGEGT. CDR3 DNA: TGTGCCAGCAGTTTCAGGGGCCTGAGCACAGATACGCAGTATTTT. It yields the protein CASSFRGLSTDTQYF.

A few counts support this clonotype. The chain is built from TRBV7-9 and TRBJ1-4; D is ambiguous. The germline CDR1 and CDR2 sequences are SEHNR and FQNEAQ (reference sequence). V was clipped by 2 bases and J by 8 bases, with 12 bases between them. The CDR3 consists of 14 residues. CDR3 in DNA: TGTGCCAGCAGCTTAAGGACGAATAAGGAAAAACTGTTTTTT. Its protein is CASSLRTNKEKLFF.

CDR3 DNA sequence: TGTGCTAGTGGTTTGGGCTGGGGATCCCGGCCCGGGGAGCTGTTTTTT. Its protein is CASGLGWGSRPGELFF. V is TRBV12-5 and J is TRBJ2-2; no reliable D call. Looked up from germline, CDR1 is LGHNT and CDR2 is FRNRAP. Trimming removed 1 base from V and 6 bases from J, with 15 bases in between. This CDR3 comprises 16 residues.

The CDR3 sequence: CASSRGALGSSTYTDTQYF. The CDR3 DNA is TGCGCCAGCAGCCGGGGAGCCCTGGGGTCATCCACTTACACAGATACGCAGTATTTT. The chain links TRBV5-1 to TRBJ2-3; a possible D gene is TRBD2 (5 bases). Germline values: CDR1 SGHRS, CDR2 YFSETQ. The CDR3 has 19 residues. V lost 4 bases to trimming and J lost 2 bases, with 26 bases between them.

This clonotype appeared a few times. The chain uses TRBV19 and TRBJ2-3, with no clear D. V dropped 3 bases and J dropped 3 bases, with 16 bases sitting between them. The CDR3 sequence is 16 residues long. Germline CDR1 reads LNHDA; CDR2 reads SQIVND (reference sequence). The chain's CDR3 is CASSIRRSPVTDTQYF. CDR3 nucleotides: TGTGCCAGTAGTATTCGACGATCGCCAGTGACAGATACGCAGTATTTT. Based on the CDR3 plus reference TRBV19 and TRBJ2-3, the full variable domain is DGGITQSPKYLFRKEGQNVTLSCEQNLNHDAMYWYRQDPGQGLRLIYYSQIVNDFQKGDIAEGYSVSREKKESFPLTVTSAQKNPTAFYLCASSIRRSPVTDTQYFGPGTRLTVL.

The CDR3 protein is CASSLGTGGAGDTQYF. The DNA of the CDR3 is TGCGCCAGCAGCTTGGGTACAGGGGGCGCCGGAGATACGCAGTATTTT. This chain connects TRBV5-1 to TRBJ2-3, with TRBD1 matching over 9 bases. The junction had 7 bases not matched to a gene; V was cut back by 0 bases and J by 5 bases. Germline V gene lookup returns CDR1 SGHRS and CDR2 YFSETQ. The CDR3 covers 16 residues.